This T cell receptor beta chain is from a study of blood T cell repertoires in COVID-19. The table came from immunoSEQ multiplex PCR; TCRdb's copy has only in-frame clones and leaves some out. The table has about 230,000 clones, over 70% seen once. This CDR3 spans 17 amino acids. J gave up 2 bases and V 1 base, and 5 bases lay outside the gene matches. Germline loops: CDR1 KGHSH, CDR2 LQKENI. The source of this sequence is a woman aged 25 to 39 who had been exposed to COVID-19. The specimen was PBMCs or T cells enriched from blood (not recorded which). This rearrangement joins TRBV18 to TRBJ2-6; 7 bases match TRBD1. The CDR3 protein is CASSPLATGPGANVLTF. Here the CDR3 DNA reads TGTGCCAGCTCACCACTTGCGACAGGGCCTGGGGCCAACGTCCTGACTTTC.